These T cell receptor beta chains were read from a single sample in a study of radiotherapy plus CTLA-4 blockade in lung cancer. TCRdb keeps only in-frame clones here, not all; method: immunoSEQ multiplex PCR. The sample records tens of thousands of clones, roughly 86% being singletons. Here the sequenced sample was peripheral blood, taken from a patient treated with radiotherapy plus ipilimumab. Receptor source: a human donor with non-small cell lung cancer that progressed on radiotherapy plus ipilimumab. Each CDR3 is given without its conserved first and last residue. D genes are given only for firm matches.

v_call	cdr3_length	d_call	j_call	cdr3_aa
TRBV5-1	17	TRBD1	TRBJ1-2	ASSLRGGQGARANYGYT
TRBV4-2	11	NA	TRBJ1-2	ASSQGQNYGYT
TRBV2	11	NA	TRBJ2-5	ASSSLGRETQY
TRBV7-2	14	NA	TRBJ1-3	ASSLVPGPSGNTIY
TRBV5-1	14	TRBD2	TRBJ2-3	ASSGRLAGAEDTQY
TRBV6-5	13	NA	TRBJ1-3	ASKTGPVPGNTIY
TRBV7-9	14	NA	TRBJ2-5	ASSLGAGTSQETQY
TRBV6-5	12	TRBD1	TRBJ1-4	ASSGQGAGEKLF
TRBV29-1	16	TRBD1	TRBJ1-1	SVIPLGQGAIMNTEAF
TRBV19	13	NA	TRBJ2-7	ASSIERTNSYEQY
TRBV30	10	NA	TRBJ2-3	AWGSGADTQY
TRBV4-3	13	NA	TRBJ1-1	ASSQDRGADTEAF
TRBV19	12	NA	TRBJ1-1	ASNRRYGDTEAF
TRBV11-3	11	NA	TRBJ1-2	ASSGGTNYGYT
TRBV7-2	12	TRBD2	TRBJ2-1	ASSTRGVHNEQF
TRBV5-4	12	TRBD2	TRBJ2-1	ASILAGADNEQF
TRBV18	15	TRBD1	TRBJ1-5	ASSPFGQGYSNQPQH
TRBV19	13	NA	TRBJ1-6	ASRARGESHSPLH
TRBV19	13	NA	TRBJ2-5	ASSITSLAEETQY
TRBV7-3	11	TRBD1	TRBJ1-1	ASSHDRGKEAF
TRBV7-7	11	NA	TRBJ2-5	ASQAARQETQY
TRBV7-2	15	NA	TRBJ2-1	ASSLEVSALRSNEQF
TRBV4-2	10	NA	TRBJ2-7	ASSLQGYEQY
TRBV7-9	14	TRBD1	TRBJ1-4	ASSRVGGAGGEKLF
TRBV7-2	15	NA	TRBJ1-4	ASSLNRAGGTNEKLF
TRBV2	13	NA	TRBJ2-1	ASSGGPLSYNEQF
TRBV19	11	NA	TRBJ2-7	ASSAGTPYEQY
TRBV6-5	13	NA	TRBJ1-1	ASKGSITMGTEAF
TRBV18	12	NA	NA	ASSFTGVSYEQY
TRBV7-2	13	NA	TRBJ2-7	ASSLASGTSYEQY
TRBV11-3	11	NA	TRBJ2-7	ASLGGGSYEQY
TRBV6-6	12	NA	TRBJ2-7	ASKRDASLYEQY
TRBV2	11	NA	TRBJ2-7	ASSEGLYYEQY
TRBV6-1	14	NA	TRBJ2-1	ASSEALRQVYNEQF
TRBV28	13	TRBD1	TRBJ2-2	ASSFGDRNTGELF
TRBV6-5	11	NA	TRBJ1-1	ASSYRGWTEAF
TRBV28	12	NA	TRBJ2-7	ASSYSPRGHEQY
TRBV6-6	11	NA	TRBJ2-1	ASSPTLQGSKF
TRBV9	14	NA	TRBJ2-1	ASSSLGGSSYNEQF
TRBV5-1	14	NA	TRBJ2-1	ASIKGGGAPGNEQF
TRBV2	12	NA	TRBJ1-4	ASRMGGGYEKLF
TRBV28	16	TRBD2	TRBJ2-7	ASSVAGGGVGFYYEQY